The next 6 T cell receptor beta chains were all read from a single sample in a study of T cells expressing NK-cell markers. TCRdb reanalyzed the 5' RACE reads, giving one entry per CDR3 protein sequence and no DNA. The table gives some 450,000 distinct CDR3 sequences; the top ten clones make up 7.3% of it. Sequencing used blood T cells: a sorted CD56 or NKG2C T cell subset, CD4+ or CD8+ T cells, or bulk PBMC T cells (not recorded which). Receptor source: a woman between 18 and 70 years old in good health.

The gene calls are TRBV5-1 and TRBJ1-1; TCRdb reports TRBD1, a call that lacks DNA to check it against. This CDR3 is built from 14 residues. Germline CDR1 is SGHRS and CDR2 is YFSETQ. The CDR3: CASGPDRRNTEAFF.

This sequence joins TRBV5-4 and TRBJ2-1; as DNA is missing, the TRBD1 call by TCRdb cannot be tested. Germline V gives CDR1 SGHNT, CDR2 YYREEE (reference sequence). This CDR3 is 13 amino acids long. This CDR3 reads CASKTGAFNEQFF.

The V and J genes are TRBV24-1 and TRBJ2-1. The CDR3 runs 12 residues. Germline V gives CDR1 KGHDR, CDR2 SFDVKD. The CDR3: CATSDFGHEQFF.

J is TRBJ2-7 and V is TRBV10-3; the D call of TRBD1 rests on TCRdb alone, since no DNA is present to check it. CDR1 is ENHRY and CDR2 is SYGVKD in the germline V gene. The CDR3 is 15 amino acids. CDR3: CAISVDRGAGDEQYF.

This sequence joins TRBV6-1 and TRBJ2-3; TCRdb lists TRBD2, though no DNA is available to test this call. Germline V lookup: CDR1 MNHNS, CDR2 SASEGT. This CDR3 is built from 16 residues. The chain's CDR3 is CAVTGSGNPSTDTQYF.

The J gene is TRBJ2-1, the V gene TRBV21-1; TCRdb calls TRBD1, which cannot be checked without DNA. TRBV21-1 is marked as a pseudogene. This CDR3 region has 13 residues. CDR3 sequence: CASSRWGPREQFF.